This T cell receptor (beta chain) appears in the sequencing data of a study of T cell responses to AZD1222 COVID-19 vaccine. On the study more broadly: Pooled samples include second doses given at about 4 or 12 weeks.

General study findings and limits: Two doses of AZD1222 preceded a rise in Spike-specific TCR breadth and depth. White British donors predominated, females outnumbered males, and clonal diversity was possibly underestimated. Nearly half of unique spike-specific TCRs reportedly avoided B.1.351 and B.1.1.7 mutated regions.

The V end lost 2 bases, the J end lost 4 bases, and 12 bases lay between the germline ends. The germline CDR1 and CDR2 sequences are MGHRA and YSYEKL. The CDR3 is 14 residues long. Clones were sequenced by immunoSEQ multiplex PCR, and TCRdb holds only the in-frame ones, with some missing. Counted here are more than 90,000 clones, approximately 90% occurring once; the ten biggest clones make up approximately 1.2%. Points on this clone: The antigen is unknown.

This chain links TRBV4-1 with TRBJ2-7; D remains unclear. Material: peripheral blood, obtained on day 0 of AZD1222 vaccination. This clonotype was obtained from an adult in good health. The CDR3 protein is CASSQTQSYYEQYF. As DNA, the CDR3 is TGCGCCAGCAGCCAAACACAGAGTTATTACGAGCAGTACTTC.